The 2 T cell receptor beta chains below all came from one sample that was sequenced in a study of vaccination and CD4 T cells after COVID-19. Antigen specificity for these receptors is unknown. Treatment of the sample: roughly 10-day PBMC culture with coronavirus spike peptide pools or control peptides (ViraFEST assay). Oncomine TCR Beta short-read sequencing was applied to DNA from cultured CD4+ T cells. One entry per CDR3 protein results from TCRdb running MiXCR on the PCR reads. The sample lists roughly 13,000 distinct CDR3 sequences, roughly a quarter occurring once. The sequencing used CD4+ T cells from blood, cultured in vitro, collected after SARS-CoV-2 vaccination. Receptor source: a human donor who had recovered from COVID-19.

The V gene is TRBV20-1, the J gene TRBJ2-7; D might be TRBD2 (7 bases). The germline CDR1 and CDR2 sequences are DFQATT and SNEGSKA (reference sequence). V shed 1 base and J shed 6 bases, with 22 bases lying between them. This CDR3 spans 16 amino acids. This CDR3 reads CSARGEFKGGALEQYF. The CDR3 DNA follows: TGCAGTGCTAGAGGTGAATTCAAGGGGGGGGCGCTCGAGCAGTACTTC.

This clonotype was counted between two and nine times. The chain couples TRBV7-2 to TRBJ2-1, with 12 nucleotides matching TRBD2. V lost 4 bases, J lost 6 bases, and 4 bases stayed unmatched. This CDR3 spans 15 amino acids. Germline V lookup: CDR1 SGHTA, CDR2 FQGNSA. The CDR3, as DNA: TGTGCCAGCAGCTCCCCTAGCGGGAGGGTCAATGAGCAGTTCTTC. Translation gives CASSSPSGRVNEQFF.